A selection of T cell receptor beta chains follows, all from one sample in a study of blood T cell repertoires in COVID-19. Clones were read by immunoSEQ multiplex PCR, and TCRdb kept only the in-frame ones, dropping some. This sample has about 170,000 clones; 70% to 90% occur once, and the top ten carry around 7.6%. Sequencing was done on a sample of peripheral blood. The receptors here all came from a man aged 35-49 years who had recovered from COVID-19. CDR3s include the opening cysteine and the closing phenylalanine or tryptophan. The order of the fields is V gene, clone size, D gene, J gene, CDR3 DNA, CDR3 protein. A D gene is named only where the DNA matches it firmly. Rows give clone size only sometimes, using once, few, many, or a class for an expanded clone.

TRBV24-1,once,TRBD2,TRBJ2-6,TGTGCCACCAGTGATTTCCCTAGCGGGCCCTCTGGGGCCAACGTCCTGACTTTC,CATSDFPSGPSGANVLTF
TRBV19,-,TRBD1,TRBJ2-5,TGTGCCAGTAGTATAGGGACAGGGGGCCTGCAAGAGACCCAGTACTTC,CASSIGTGGLQETQYF
TRBV6-2/TRBV6-3,-,-,TRBJ2-5,TGTGCCAGCAGCCCCCTGCCTGACAGGGGCGGGAGAGAGACCCAGTACTTC,CASSPLPDRGGRETQYF
TRBV3-1/TRBV3-2,-,-,TRBJ2-7,TGTGCCAGCAGCCAAGAACAGGGTTACTACGAGCAGTACTTC,CASSQEQGYYEQYF
TRBV18,-,TRBD1,TRBJ1-1,TGTGCCAGCTCACCGTATCCGGGACAGGGTAGTAAAACTGAAGCTTTCTTT,CASSPYPGQGSKTEAFF
TRBV30,-,TRBD1,TRBJ1-2,TGTGCCTGGGACAGGGGTAACTATGGCTACACCTTC,CAWDRGNYGYTF
TRBV15,-,TRBD1,TRBJ1-5,TGTGCCACCAGCAGACCAACAGGGGCTAATCAGCCCCAGCATTTT,CATSRPTGANQPQHF
TRBV7-4,-,-,TRBJ2-3,TGTGCTACTACTAGGACAGATACGCAGTATTTT,CATTRTDTQYF
TRBV19,many,-,TRBJ1-1,TGTGCCAGTAGTAACTTAAGGAATTCTAGTAACCCTGAAGCTTTCTTT,CASSNLRNSSNPEAFF
TRBV28,-,TRBD2,TRBJ2-5,TGTGCCAGCAGTCCCTCTCCACTAGCGGTCCACTTC,CASSPSPLAVHF
TRBV4-2,-,-,TRBJ1-2,TGTGCCAGCAGCCAAGCCGAAGGGGTTCACTATGGCTACACCTTC,CASSQAEGVHYGYTF
TRBV10-3,-,TRBD1,TRBJ2-5,TGTGCCACCCAAGGACAGGTCAAAGAGACCCAGTACTTC,CATQGQVKETQYF
TRBV4-2,-,-,TRBJ2-7,TGTGCCAGCAGCCCTTCGACAGGCCTCTCCTACGAGCAGTACTTC,CASSPSTGLSYEQYF
TRBV10-3,-,-,TRBJ2-5,TGTGCCATCAGTGAGTCTTTCACGGGGCAAGAGACCCAGTACTTC,CAISESFTGQETQYF
TRBV7-2,few,-,TRBJ1-6,TGTGCCAGCAGCTCCCGGGACTTCGTAAATTCACCCCTCCACTTT,CASSSRDFVNSPLHF
TRBV27,-,TRBD1,TRBJ1-2,TGTGCCAGCAGGGGAGTAACAGGGGCCCATAACTATGGCTACACCTTC,CASRGVTGAHNYGYTF
TRBV6-2/TRBV6-3,once,-,TRBJ1-2,TGTGCCAGCAGTTTCCGGGACACCTCTAACTATGGCTACACCTTC,CASSFRDTSNYGYTF
TRBV27,-,TRBD1,TRBJ1-2,TGTGCCAGCAGTTTATTCGGGACAGGCCAGGCTTCTGGCTACACCTTC,CASSLFGTGQASGYTF
TRBV7-8,-,-,TRBJ1-1,TGTGCCAGCAGCGGGGGGGGCAGGGCCTTCATCACTGAAGCTTTCTTT,CASSGGGRAFITEAFF
TRBV29-1,few,-,TRBJ1-3,TGCAGCGTTGAGCAGGAAGACACCATATATTTT,CSVEQEDTIYF
TRBV5-4,-,-,TRBJ1-6,TGTGCCAGCAGCTTGGATTGGGACAAGAATTCACCCCTCCACTTT,CASSLDWDKNSPLHF
TRBV4-3,-,-,TRBJ2-5,TGCGCCAGCAGCCAACAAGTCGGACAGACCTCAGAGACCCAGTACTTC,CASSQQVGQTSETQYF
TRBV18,-,TRBD1,TRBJ2-7,TGTGCCAGCTCAACGGGACAGGGTGGGTACGAGCAGTACTTC,CASSTGQGGYEQYF
TRBV3-1/TRBV3-2,few,-,TRBJ2-7,TGTGCCAGCAGCCGAGGCCGAGACGAGCAGTACTTC,CASSRGRDEQYF
TRBV11-2,once,-,TRBJ2-5,TGTGCCAGCAGCTTAGGGGCAAGACACGTTCAAGAGACCCAGTACTTC,CASSLGARHVQETQYF
TRBV5-6,-,TRBD2,TRBJ2-3,TGTGCCAGCAGTTTGAGCGGGGGGGCCACAGATACGCAGTATTTT,CASSLSGGATDTQYF
TRBV7-9,-,TRBD2,TRBJ2-1,TGTGCCAGCAGCCCCCAGGGACTAGCGGGAGGGTTGACACAGTTCTTC,CASSPQGLAGGLTQFF
TRBV7-9,-,TRBD1,TRBJ2-7,TGTGCCAGCATTGACGAGGGGGCTAGCTCCTACGAGCAGTACTTC,CASIDEGASSYEQYF
TRBV21-1,-,-,TRBJ1-4,TGTGCCAGCAGCAACGGGATATCTAATGAAAAACTGTTTTTT,CASSNGISNEKLFF
TRBV9,-,TRBD1,TRBJ2-5,TGTGCCAGCAGCCCAGACAGGGAAGAGACCCAGTACTTC,CASSPDREETQYF
TRBV7-9,-,TRBD1,TRBJ2-3,TGTGCCAGCAGCTGGGACGACAGGGGACGGACAGATACGCAGTATTTT,CASSWDDRGRTDTQYF
TRBV18,-,TRBD1,TRBJ1-1,TGTGCCAGCTCAACGGACAGGGTTTGGTACACTGAAGCTTTCTTT,CASSTDRVWYTEAFF
TRBV6-1,few,TRBD1,TRBJ2-3,TGTGCCAGCAGTGAGGGACAGGGCTCAGATACGCAGTATTTT,CASSEGQGSDTQYF
TRBV2,-,-,TRBJ1-2,TGTGCCAGCAGTGTCAGGCAGGGCTACTATGGCTACACCTTC,CASSVRQGYYGYTF
TRBV6-5,-,TRBD1,TRBJ1-2,TGTGCCAGCAGTCGACAGGGGGACTATGGCTACACCTTC,CASSRQGDYGYTF
TRBV5-5,-,-,TRBJ2-3,TGTGCCAGCAGCTTGGAGCCTGTTACGCAGTATTTT,CASSLEPVTQYF
TRBV6-5,-,-,TRBJ1-1,TGTGCCAGCAGCCCCCTCCCGGGGTCTGAAGCTTTCTTT,CASSPLPGSEAFF
TRBV25-1,-,TRBD2,TRBJ2-7,TGTGCCAGCCGCCGGGGGGGTTCCTACGAGCAGTACTTC,CASRRGGSYEQYF
TRBV2,-,-,TRBJ2-3,TGTGCCAGCAGAGGCCTTTCTAGCGGCACAGATACGCAGTATTTT,CASRGLSSGTDTQYF
TRBV30,-,-,TRBJ1-5,TGTGCCTGGAGTTCGGGTAGCAATCAGCCCCAGCATTTT,CAWSSGSNQPQHF
TRBV10-3,few,TRBD2,TRBJ2-1,TGTGCCATCAGTGACTTACTAGCGGGAAAATACAATGAGCAGTTCTTC,CAISDLLAGKYNEQFF
TRBV7-2,-,TRBD1,TRBJ1-1,TGTGCCAGCAGCTACAGACAGGGGTCTAACACTGAAGCTTTCTTT,CASSYRQGSNTEAFF
TRBV21-1,-,-,TRBJ1-4,TGTGCCAGCAGCAAATCCTCTGCCGGCAGGGGTCTTAATGAAAAACTGTTTTTT,CASSKSSAGRGLNEKLFF
TRBV6-2/TRBV6-3,-,TRBD1,TRBJ2-4,TGTGCCAGCAGTTCCCCCCCGGGACAGGGTAGGGGCATTCAGTACTTC,CASSSPPGQGRGIQYF
TRBV20-1,-,-,TRBJ2-7,TGCAGTGCTTTACAGTCCTACGAGCAGTACTTC,CSALQSYEQYF
TRBV6-6,-,-,TRBJ2-6,TGTGCCAGCAGAGGGAGAGACTCTGGGGCCAACGTCCTGACTTTC,CASRGRDSGANVLTF
TRBV3-1/TRBV3-2,few,TRBD2,TRBJ2-2,TGTGCCAGCAGCCCACGGACTAGCCGGGGGGGGGAGCTGTTTTTT,CASSPRTSRGGELFF
TRBV6-2/TRBV6-3,-,-,TRBJ2-7,TGTGCCAGCAGCTCTCAAACTAGCTACGAGCAGTACTTC,CASSSQTSYEQYF
TRBV10-3,-,TRBD2,TRBJ2-1,TGTGCCATCAAACTAGCGGGAGAGGGGCGCAATGAGCAGTTCTTC,CAIKLAGEGRNEQFF
TRBV9,-,-,TRBJ2-7,TGTGCCAGCAGCTCCGGTCCGGGGGAGTACGAGCAGTACTTC,CASSSGPGEYEQYF
TRBV7-3,-,TRBD1,TRBJ1-4,TGTGCCAGCAGCCTCACAGGGGAGAGGGATGAAAAACTGTTTTTT,CASSLTGERDEKLFF
TRBV24-1,-,-,TRBJ2-1,TGTGCCACCAGTGACCCACGTGTAGGGGGGGCCTCCTACAATGAGCAGTTCTTC,CATSDPRVGGASYNEQFF
TRBV19,-,TRBD1,TRBJ1-1,TGTGCCAGTAGTCCGACAGGGGGCACTGAAGCTTTCTTT,CASSPTGGTEAFF
TRBV2,-,TRBD1,TRBJ2-2,TGTGCCAGCAGTCGACGGACAGGGGATCCCGGGGAGCTGTTTTTT,CASSRRTGDPGELFF
TRBV15,once,-,TRBJ2-7,TGTGCCACCAGCAGAGATCGCGGCTCCTACGAGCAGTACTTC,CATSRDRGSYEQYF
TRBV5-6,-,TRBD2,TRBJ2-5,TGTGCCAGCAGCTTGGGAATAGGACTAGGGGTGACCCAGTACTTC,CASSLGIGLGVTQYF
TRBV5-8,-,TRBD2,TRBJ2-1,TGTGCCAGCAGCTTGGGTGCTAGCGGGTACAATGAGCAGTTCTTC,CASSLGASGYNEQFF
TRBV9,-,-,TRBJ2-1,TGTGCCAGCAGCGTAGAACAGGGCAATGAGCAGTTCTTC,CASSVEQGNEQFF
TRBV7-6,once,-,TRBJ2-1,TGTGCCAGCAGCTTAGCGGGAGTTTCCTACAATGAGCAGTTCTTC,CASSLAGVSYNEQFF